Shown below are 22 T cell receptor beta chains from a single sample sequenced in a study of blood T cell repertoires in COVID-19. Assay used: immunoSEQ multiplex PCR; TCRdb lists only in-frame clones, some missing. The sample has more than 150,000 clones, 90% seen once. Sample: peripheral blood. These receptor sequences come from a man between 45 and 60 years old with acute or convalescent COVID-19.

This clone was observed a single time. The rearrangement uses TRBV5-1 and TRBJ1-6, with D possibly being TRBD1 (6 bases). The CDR3 contains 18 residues. CDR1 is SGHRS, CDR2 YFSETQ, per germline. The V end lost 4 bases, the J end lost 4 bases, and 21 bases lay between the germline ends. CDR3 DNA sequence: TGCGCCAGCAGCGGTCCATACAGGGTTACGGAATATAATTCACCCCTCCACTTT. It specifies CASSGPYRVTEYNSPLHF. The full variable domain, completed using reference TRBV5-1 and TRBJ1-6, is KAGVTQTPRYLIKTRGQQVTLSCSPISGHRSVSWYQQTPGQGLQFLFEYFSETQRNKGNFPGRFSGRQFSNSRSEMNVSTLELGDSALYLCASSGPYRVTEYNSPLHFGNGTRLTVT.

The chain has TRBV5-1 and TRBJ2-7; 7 bases are a match to TRBD1. Germline V gives CDR1 SGHRS, CDR2 YFSETQ. This CDR3 is built from 13 residues. The ends lost 5 bases at V and 3 bases at J; junction bases unmatched: 5. The CDR3 DNA sequence: TGCGCCAGCAGACCGGGACAGAACTACGAGCAGTACTTC. Translation: CASRPGQNYEQYF. The full variable domain, in which reference TRBV5-1 and TRBJ2-7 provide the parts outside the CDR3, is KAGVTQTPRYLIKTRGQQVTLSCSPISGHRSVSWYQQTPGQGLQFLFEYFSETQRNKGNFPGRFSGRQFSNSRSEMNVSTLELGDSALYLCASRPGQNYEQYFGPGTRLTVT.

The chain uses TRBV5-1 and TRBJ2-3, with 9 bases matching TRBD2. The J segment lost 4 bases and the V segment lost 7 bases, leaving 19 bases of the junction unmatched. Looked up from germline, CDR1 is SGHRS and CDR2 is YFSETQ. This CDR3 has 18 residues. The DNA for the CDR3 is TGCGCCAGCTTGAGGGTCCCTGGGGTAGCGGGAGTTGCAGATACGCAGTATTTT. Translating gives CASLRVPGVAGVADTQYF.

This sequence joins TRBV20-1 and TRBJ1-1; no clear D gene. The CDR3 extends over 11 amino acids. CDR1 and CDR2 from the germline V gene are DFQATT and SNEGSKA (reference sequence). CDR3 bases: TGCGCAAGGTGGGCGAACACTGAAGCTTTCTTT. Translating gives CARWANTEAFF.

The V gene is TRBV7-9, the J gene TRBJ2-3, with 8 bases aligning to TRBD2. Trimming cost V 4 bases and J 0 bases; bases outside gene matches: 6. CDR3 size: 16 residues. Germline CDR1 is SEHNR and CDR2 is FQNEAQ (reference sequence). CDR3 nucleotides: TGTGCCAGCAGCTCCCTTAGCGGGATTAGCACAGATACGCAGTATTTT. This sequence encodes CASSSLSGISTDTQYF. Using reference TRBV7-9 and TRBJ2-3 for the parts outside the CDR3, the full variable domain is DTGVSQNPRHKITKRGQNVTFRCDPISEHNRLYWYRQTLGQGPEFLTYFQNEAQLEKSRLLSDRFSAERPKGSFSTLEIQRTEQGDSAMYLCASSSLSGISTDTQYFGPGTRLTVL.

The chain is built from TRBV19 and TRBJ2-3, with 10 bases matching TRBD2. The germline V gene encodes CDR1 LNHDA and CDR2 SQIVND (reference sequence). Trimming took 5 bases from V and 6 from J; bases not matched to a gene: 8. This CDR3 is built from 15 residues. The CDR3 DNA sequence: TGTGCCAGTAGTCCACAGGAAGCGGGGGGGGATACGCAGTATTTT. Amino acids: CASSPQEAGGDTQYF.

The V call is TRBV23-1, the J call TRBJ2-2, with D possibly matching TRBD2 (5 bases). TRBV23-1 is an open reading frame, and its role is uncertain. There are 14 residues in the CDR3. V gave up 6 bases and J gave up 0 bases, with 8 bases separating them. The CDR3 sequence is CASSPGANTGELFF. The CDR3 DNA reads TGCGCCAGCAGCCCCGGGGCGAACACCGGGGAGCTGTTTTTT.

This chain joins TRBV18 and TRBJ2-1; 9 bases line up with TRBD2. Germline loops: CDR1 KGHSH, CDR2 LQKENI. J was trimmed by 8 bases and V by 7 bases; bases with no gene match: 15. The CDR3 has 16 residues. CDR3 protein: CASFASIAGASDEQFF. The CDR3 region has the DNA TGTGCCAGCTTCGCCTCTATAGCGGGAGCGTCTGATGAGCAGTTCTTC.

V is TRBV30 and J is TRBJ1-5, with 7 bases lining up with TRBD1. The CDR3 is 14 amino acids. Germline V gives CDR1 GTSNPN, CDR2 SVGIG (reference sequence). The J segment lost 2 bases and the V segment lost 3 bases, leaving 4 bases of the junction unmatched. The CDR3 sequence is CAWRPTGGNQPQHF. CDR3 DNA: TGTGCCTGGAGGCCTACAGGGGGCAATCAGCCCCAGCATTTT. The full variable domain, its missing parts supplied by reference TRBV30 and TRBJ1-5, is SQTIHQWPATLVQPVGSPLSLECTVEGTSNPNLYWYRQAAGRGLQLLFYSVGIGQISSEVPQNLSASRPQDRQFILSSKKLLLSDSGFYLCAWRPTGGNQPQHFGDGTRLSIL.

This sequence joins TRBV27 and TRBJ2-1, with TRBD1 matching 11 bases. The V gene end was trimmed by 3 bases and the J gene end by 14 bases; junction bases not matched to a gene: 9. The CDR3 contains 14 residues. Germline CDR1 and CDR2: MNHEY and SMNVEV (reference sequence). CDR3 loop: CASSLTEGDRGKFF. DNA of the CDR3: TGTGCCAGCAGTTTGACCGAGGGGGACAGGGGGAAGTTCTTC.

V and J are TRBV27 and TRBJ2-3, with 9 bases aligning to TRBD1. The length of the CDR3 is 16 residues. V was clipped by 8 bases and J by 6 bases; unmatched bases: 15. In germline, CDR1 is MNHEY, CDR2 SMNVEV (reference sequence). The CDR3 spells CASHRSGTGYLDTQYF. CDR3 sequence (DNA): TGTGCCAGCCATCGCTCCGGGACAGGGTATTTGGATACGCAGTATTTT.

The V and J genes are TRBV13 and TRBJ2-3, with D possibly being TRBD1 (6 bases). The CDR3 totals 15 residues. Trimming stripped 2 bases from V and 0 bases from J, with 9 bases between. Germline values: CDR1 PRHDT, CDR2 FYEKMQ (reference sequence). The CDR3 protein is CASSLYQGSTDTQYF. Written as DNA, the CDR3 is TGTGCCAGCAGCTTATACCAGGGGAGCACAGATACGCAGTATTTT.

This clone was counted a few times. The rearrangement joins TRBV7-3 to TRBJ2-7, with 9 bases aligning to TRBD1. The CDR3 has 16 amino acids. CDR1 and CDR2 (germline): SGHTA, FQGTGA. Trimming at V came to 4 bases and at J to 7 bases, leaving 14 bases not matched to a gene. The CDR3 here is CASSSQAGTGRWEQYF. The CDR3 bases are TGTGCCAGCAGCTCCCAAGCCGGGACAGGGAGATGGGAGCAGTACTTC. Complete variable domain (other parts from reference TRBV7-3 and TRBJ2-7): GAGVSQTPSNKVTEKGKYVELRCDPISGHTALYWYRQSLGQGPEFLIYFQGTGAADDSGLPNDRFFAVRPEGSVSTLKIQRTERGDSAVYLCASSSQAGTGRWEQYFGPGTRLTVT.

This chain uses TRBV2 with TRBJ2-1, with D possibly TRBD1 on 5 matching bases. Per germline, CDR1 SNHLY and CDR2 FYNNEI. Deletions cut 6 bases from V and 9 bases from J, with 15 bases between. The length of the CDR3 is 13 residues. CDR3: CASSEQVLGEQFF. CDR3 DNA sequence: TGTGCCAGCAGCGAACAGGTTTTGGGTGAGCAGTTCTTC.

The chain has TRBV2 and TRBJ2-7; 10 positions match TRBD2. Germline V gene sequence: CDR1 SNHLY, CDR2 FYNNEI. The V segment lost 7 bases and the J segment 3 bases; nucleotides outside the gene matches: 3. The CDR3 covers 13 residues. CDR3 DNA: TGTGCCAGCAAGCGGGAGGGCCTCTACGAGCAGTACTTC. Translating gives CASKREGLYEQYF.

The CDR3 reads CASSTLRAGRSQPQHF. The CDR3 bases are TGTGCCAGCAGCACACTCCGGGCAGGGAGGAGTCAGCCCCAGCATTTT. The V and J genes are TRBV27 and TRBJ1-5, with TRBD1 as a possible D gene (5 bases). This CDR3 comprises 16 residues. V dropped 6 bases and J dropped 6 bases, with 21 bases sitting between them. The germline V gene has CDR1 MNHEY and CDR2 SMNVEV (reference sequence).

This clone was picked up many times. The chain uses TRBV27 and TRBJ2-5, with D perhaps TRBD1 (5 bases). V lost 3 bases to trimming and J lost 1 base, with 6 bases between them. CDR3 length equals 13 residues. Germline CDR1 is MNHEY and CDR2 is SMNVEV (reference sequence). The CDR3 DNA is TGTGCCAGCAGTTTTAGGGGCCAAGAGACCCAGTACTTC. Translation gives CASSFRGQETQYF.

V and J are TRBV19 and TRBJ2-4, with D possibly being TRBD1 (6 bases). The CDR3 contains 20 residues. CDR1 and CDR2 from the germline V gene are LNHDA and SQIVND (reference sequence). Trimming removed 7 bases at V and 0 bases at J, with 28 bases between. The CDR3: CASITGVLRGSLLAKNIQYF. The CDR3 DNA reads TGTGCCAGTATTACTGGGGTTTTGAGGGGGAGTTTGCTAGCCAAAAACATTCAGTACTTC.

The chain joins TRBV24-1 to TRBJ2-3; TRBD1 agrees at 7 bases. This CDR3 contains 17 residues. V was clipped by 5 bases and J by 4 bases; unmatched bases: 14. Germline CDR1 KGHDR, CDR2 SFDVKD. This CDR3 is CATSAGRDSHFPDTQYF. The CDR3 DNA reads as TGTGCCACCAGTGCTGGCAGGGACAGCCATTTCCCAGATACGCAGTATTTT.

This chain links TRBV7-3 with TRBJ1-2; D gene ambiguous. Trimming removed 1 base from V and 0 bases from J, with 12 bases in between. The CDR3 totals 16 residues. Germline CDR1 reads SGHTA; CDR2 reads FQGTGA. The CDR3 nucleotides are TGTGCCAGCAGCTTAAAGTTCGCCCAGACTAACTATGGCTACACCTTC. It specifies CASSLKFAQTNYGYTF.

This clone was recorded only once. The chain uses TRBV28 and TRBJ1-5; no clear D. Germline V gene data show CDR1 as MDHEN and CDR2 as SYDVKM. The CDR3 extends over 13 amino acids. The V gene lost 5 bases and the J gene lost 5 bases, with 10 bases spanning the gap. CDR3 loop: CASSETVDQPQHF. DNA of the CDR3: TGTGCCAGCAGTGAAACAGTAGATCAGCCCCAGCATTTT.

The J gene is TRBJ2-3, the V gene TRBV27, with D tentatively TRBD1 (5 bases). Trimming took 4 bases from V and 1 from J, leaving 9 bases between them. This CDR3 is built from 14 residues. Germline V gene lookup returns CDR1 MNHEY and CDR2 SMNVEV (reference sequence). CDR3 protein: CASSYRQRTDTQYF. In DNA form, the CDR3 reads TGTGCCAGCAGTTATCGACAGCGCACAGATACGCAGTATTTT.